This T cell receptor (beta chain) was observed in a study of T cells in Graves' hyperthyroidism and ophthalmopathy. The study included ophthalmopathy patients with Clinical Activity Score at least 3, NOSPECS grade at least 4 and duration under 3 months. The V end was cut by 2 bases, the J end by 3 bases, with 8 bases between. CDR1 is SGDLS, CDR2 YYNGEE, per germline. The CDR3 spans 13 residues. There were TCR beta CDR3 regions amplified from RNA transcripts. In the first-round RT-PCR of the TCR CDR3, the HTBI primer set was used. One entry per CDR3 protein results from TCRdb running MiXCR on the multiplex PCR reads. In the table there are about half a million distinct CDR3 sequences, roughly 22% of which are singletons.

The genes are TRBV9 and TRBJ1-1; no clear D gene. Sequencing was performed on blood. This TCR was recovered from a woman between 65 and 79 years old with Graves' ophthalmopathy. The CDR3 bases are TGTGCCAGCAGCGTTTCCACAGACACTGAAGCTTTCTTT. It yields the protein CASSVSTDTEAFF.